This T cell receptor (beta chain) is from a study of T cell repertoires in cytomegalovirus infection. Study summary: Indications of both CMV infection and matching HLA type were provided by public TCR beta signatures.

Regarding this clonotype: The antigen is unknown.

Findings of the study overall: The ex vivo response was dominated by HLA-C-restricted CMV-specific TCR beta clonotypes.

V was shortened by 6 bases and J by 4 bases, with 11 bases between the two germline ends. The length of the CDR3 is 13 residues. Germline V gives CDR1 SGHNT, CDR2 YYREEE (reference sequence). TCRdb redid the calling of the reads with MiXCR, one entry per CDR3 protein. The sample includes roughly 140,000 distinct CDR3 sequences, 23% seen only once; the top ten take 9.5% to 13%. The material sequenced was PBMCs. The sequence was collected from a human donor in good health (CMV status not recorded). Some clones in this sample may be carry-over from other donors' samples. This chain links TRBV5-4 with TRBJ2-1; either TRBD1 or TRBD2 may fit D (5 bases each). CDR3 amino acids: CASNGDGYNEQFF. The CDR3 nucleotides are TGTGCCAGCAACGGGGACGGTTACAATGAGCAGTTCTTC. The complete variable domain, with remaining parts taken from reference TRBV5-4 and TRBJ2-1, reads ETGVTQSPTHLIKTRGQQVTLRCSSQSGHNTVSWYQQALGQGPQFIFQYYREEENGRGNFPPRFSGLQFPNYSSELNVNALELDDSALYLCASNGDGYNEQFFGPGTRLTVL.